A single sample gave rise to the 13 T cell receptor beta chains below, sequenced in a study of siplizumab effects on memory and regulatory T cells. Some clones are missing from TCRdb's copy, which holds only in-frame ones; the method was immunoSEQ multiplex PCR. This repertoire shows about 68,000 clones, 90% to 95% found once; its top ten account for 4.5% to 5%. The sample was CD8+ T cells sorted from blood. The receptor source for this set is a human donor in good health.

The J gene is TRBJ2-7, the V gene TRBV5-6; no firm D call. Germline V lookup: CDR1 SGHDT, CDR2 YYEEEE. CDR3 length equals 13 residues. The V and J ends lost 4 bases and 2 bases respectively, with 10 bases between them. CDR3 region: CASSLVEAYEQYF. The CDR3 bases are TGTGCCAGCAGCCTAGTAGAGGCCTACGAGCAGTACTTC.

The chain has TRBV7-9 and TRBJ2-7; 11 positions match TRBD1. This CDR3 contains 15 residues. V was clipped by 7 bases and J by 0 bases; unmatched bases: 5. Looked up from germline, CDR1 is SEHNR and CDR2 is FQNEAQ (reference sequence). Here the CDR3 reads CASTHGQGASYEQYF. CDR3 nucleotide sequence: TGTGCCAGCACCCACGGACAGGGGGCCTCCTACGAGCAGTACTTC. The entire variable domain, with the rest obtained from reference TRBV7-9 and TRBJ2-7, is as follows: DTGVSQNPRHKITKRGQNVTFRCDPISEHNRLYWYRQTLGQGPEFLTYFQNEAQLEKSRLLSDRFSAERPKGSFSTLEIQRTEQGDSAMYLCASTHGQGASYEQYFGPGTRLTVT.

The chain carries TRBV7-9 and TRBJ2-7, with 8 bases matching TRBD1. The CDR3 has 14 residues. Trimming took 6 bases from V and 7 from J; bases not matched to a gene: 11. Looked up from germline, CDR1 is SEHNR and CDR2 is FQNEAQ (reference sequence). The chain's CDR3 is CASSGTGGAGEQYF. In DNA form, the CDR3 reads TGTGCCAGCAGTGGGACAGGTGGAGCCGGGGAGCAGTACTTC. Together with reference TRBV7-9 and TRBJ2-7, the CDR3 gives the full variable domain: DTGVSQNPRHKITKRGQNVTFRCDPISEHNRLYWYRQTLGQGPEFLTYFQNEAQLEKSRLLSDRFSAERPKGSFSTLEIQRTEQGDSAMYLCASSGTGGAGEQYFGPGTRLTVT.

The chain combines TRBV27 with TRBJ1-1, with unresolved D. This CDR3 has 13 amino acids. Germline loops: CDR1 MNHEY, CDR2 SMNVEV (reference sequence). Trimming took off 5 bases at V and 1 base at J, with 8 bases between the two ends. CDR3 in DNA: TGTGCCAGCAGTCTTACGGGGAACACTGAAGCTTTCTTT. This translates into CASSLTGNTEAFF.

The gene calls are TRBV7-9 and TRBJ1-5; D unclear. CDR1 is SEHNR and CDR2 is FQNEAQ in the germline V gene (reference sequence). V dropped 5 bases and J dropped 8 bases, with 10 bases sitting between them. CDR3 length: 12 amino acids. The CDR3 protein is CASSGLREPQHF. Here the CDR3 DNA reads TGTGCCAGCAGCGGACTAAGGGAGCCCCAGCATTTT. The variable domain in full, with the rest retrieved from reference TRBV7-9 and TRBJ1-5, is DTGVSQNPRHKITKRGQNVTFRCDPISEHNRLYWYRQTLGQGPEFLTYFQNEAQLEKSRLLSDRFSAERPKGSFSTLEIQRTEQGDSAMYLCASSGLREPQHFGDGTRLSIL.

On this clone: An end of the junction differs from the germline gene, which may be a read error. Different DNA sequences within this sample yield the same CDR3. CDR3 in amino acids: CASSPRDGDTGELFF. The CDR3 region has the DNA TGTGCCAGCTCACCGCGGGACGGGGACACTGGGGAGCTGTTTTTT. The V call is TRBV18, the J call TRBJ2-2; tentatively, D is TRBD1 or TRBD2 (6 bases each). Germline values: CDR1 KGHSH, CDR2 LQKENI. This CDR3 spans 15 amino acids.

V usage is TRBV9 and J usage is TRBJ2-3; D is ambiguous. Germline CDR1 SGDLS, CDR2 YYNGEE. This CDR3 is built from 14 residues. Trimming removed 0 bases at V and 6 bases at J, with 11 bases between. The CDR3 reads CASSVGPPGDTQYF. DNA for the CDR3: TGTGCCAGCAGCGTAGGTCCCCCTGGGGATACGCAGTATTTT.

This rearrangement joins TRBV27 to TRBJ1-2, with D tentatively TRBD1 (6 bases). Germline V CDR1 and CDR2: MNHEY, SMNVEV (reference sequence). This CDR3 contains 13 residues. The ends were cut back, 8 bases at V and 4 bases at J, with 14 bases in the middle. The DNA of the CDR3 is TGTGCCAGCCTCCCACAGGGCCCCTATGGCTACACCTTC. Its translation is CASLPQGPYGYTF.

The V and J genes are TRBV6-5 and TRBJ2-1; 11 nucleotides agree with TRBD2. V was clipped by 3 bases and J by 5 bases; unmatched bases: 3. This CDR3 is 15 amino acids long. Germline-derived CDR1 and CDR2 are MNHEY and SVGAGI. The CDR3 sequence: CASSYTSGGNNEQFF. The CDR3 DNA is TGTGCCAGCAGTTATACTAGCGGGGGAAACAATGAGCAGTTCTTC.

The chain carries TRBV7-8 and TRBJ1-2, with a tentative D call TRBD1 (6 bases). The CDR3 length is 15 residues. Deletions cut 1 base from V and 4 bases from J, with 13 bases between. In germline, CDR1 is SGHVS, CDR2 FQNEAQ. CDR3 amino acids: CASSLVFGGSYGYTF. As DNA, the CDR3 is TGTGCCAGCAGCTTAGTCTTCGGGGGCAGCTATGGCTACACCTTC.

The chain has TRBV6-5 and TRBJ1-2, with a tentative D call TRBD1 (5 bases). Trimming removed 7 bases at V and 1 base at J, with 10 bases between. The CDR3 has 13 residues. Germline V gene sequence: CDR1 MNHEY, CDR2 SVGAGI. This CDR3 is CASTPGDNYGYTF. Written as DNA, the CDR3 is TGTGCCAGCACCCCGGGGGATAACTATGGCTACACCTTC.

V usage is TRBV9 and J usage is TRBJ1-4, with D uncertain. Between the trimmed V and J ends, which lost 0 bases and 0 bases, there was a span of 9 bases. The CDR3 has 16 amino acids. CDR1 SGDLS and CDR2 YYNGEE come from the germline V gene. Here the CDR3 reads CASSVGTVATNEKLFF. CDR3 coding DNA: TGTGCCAGCAGCGTAGGGACGGTTGCAACTAATGAAAAACTGTTTTTT.

The CDR3 DNA follows: TGCAGCGTTGAGGACAGCTACGAGCAGTACTTC. This translates into CSVEDSYEQYF. The chain links TRBV29-1 to TRBJ2-7, with D maybe TRBD1 (6 bases). V was clipped by 3 bases and J by 3 bases, with 6 bases between them. Per germline, CDR1 SQVTM and CDR2 ANQGSEA. This CDR3 comprises 11 residues.